This TCR beta chain came from a study of beta chain features in type 1 diabetes. The authors took one heparinised blood draw, averaging roughly 120 mL, from each donor. The isolated RNA, all of it, was reverse transcribed, so expressed TCRB transcripts were what got sequenced. Each sample of naive, central memory or regulatory T cells had, on average, around 3.5 million reads. Produced via immunoSEQ multiplex PCR; TCRdb's table is partial and in-frame only. This table holds about half a million clones, 30% found once. Looked up from germline, CDR1 is SGHDT and CDR2 is YYEEEE. V lost 4 bases and J 9 bases, leaving 17 bases between the germline ends. The CDR3 has 14 amino acids.

This sequence was found in a man younger than 35 in good health. The V call is TRBV5-6, the J call TRBJ2-1; unclear D gene. The sample taken for sequencing was naive CD4+ T cells from blood. The CDR3 DNA is TGTGCCAGCAGCCTGGGGTCAGCCAGGCCTGAGCAGTTCTTC. Translated: CASSLGSARPEQFF.